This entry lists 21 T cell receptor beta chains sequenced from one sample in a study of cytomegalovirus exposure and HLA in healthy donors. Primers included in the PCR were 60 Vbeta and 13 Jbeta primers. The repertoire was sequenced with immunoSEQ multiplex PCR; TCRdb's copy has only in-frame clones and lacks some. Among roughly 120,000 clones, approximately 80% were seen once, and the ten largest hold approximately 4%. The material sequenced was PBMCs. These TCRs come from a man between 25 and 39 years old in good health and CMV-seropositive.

The DNA of the CDR3 is TGTGCCAGCAGCGATCTAGCGGGAGGCCCAGATACGCAGTATTTT. Its protein product is CASSDLAGGPDTQYF. The chain is built from TRBV9 and TRBJ2-3; 11 bases map to TRBD2. Per germline, CDR1 SGDLS and CDR2 YYNGEE. The V and J ends lost 3 bases and 4 bases, in that order; junction bases with no gene match: 4. The CDR3 spans 15 residues. The full variable domain, in which reference TRBV9 and TRBJ2-3 provide the parts outside the CDR3, is DSGVTQTPKHLITATGQRVTLRCSPRSGDLSVYWYQQSLDQGLQFLIQYYNGEERAKGNILERFSAQQFPDLHSELNLSSLELGDSALYFCASSDLAGGPDTQYFGPGTRLTVL.

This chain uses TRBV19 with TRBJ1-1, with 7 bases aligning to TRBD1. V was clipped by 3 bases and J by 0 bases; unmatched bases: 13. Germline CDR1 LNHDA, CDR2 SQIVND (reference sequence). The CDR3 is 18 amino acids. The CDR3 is CASSILVRTGEMNTEAFF. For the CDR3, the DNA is TGTGCCAGTAGTATCCTAGTAAGGACAGGAGAGATGAACACTGAAGCTTTCTTT.

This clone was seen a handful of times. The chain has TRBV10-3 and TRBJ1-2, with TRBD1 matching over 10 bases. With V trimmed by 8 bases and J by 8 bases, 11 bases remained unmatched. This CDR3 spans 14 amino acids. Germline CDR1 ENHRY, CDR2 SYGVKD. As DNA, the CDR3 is TGTGCCATCGGAGGGCAGGGACAGGGGTCAGGCTACACCTTC. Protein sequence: CAIGGQGQGSGYTF.

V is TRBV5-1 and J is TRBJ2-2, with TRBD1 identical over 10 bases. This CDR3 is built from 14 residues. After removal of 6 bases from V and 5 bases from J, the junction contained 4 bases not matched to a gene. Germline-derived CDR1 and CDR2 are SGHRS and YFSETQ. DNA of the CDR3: TGCGCCAGCACCAGACAGGGGGCGACCGGGGAGCTGTTTTTT. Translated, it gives CASTRQGATGELFF.

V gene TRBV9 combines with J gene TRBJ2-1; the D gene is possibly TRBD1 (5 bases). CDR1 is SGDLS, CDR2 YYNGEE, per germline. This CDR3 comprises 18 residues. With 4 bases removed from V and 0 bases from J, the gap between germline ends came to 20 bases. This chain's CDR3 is CASSPSVARTSSYNEQFF. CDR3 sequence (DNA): TGTGCCAGCAGCCCATCGGTGGCCCGGACAAGCTCCTACAATGAGCAGTTCTTC.

The CDR3: CATGTGEGTEAFF. The CDR3 DNA reads TGCGCCACGGGGACAGGGGAGGGCACTGAAGCTTTCTTT. The chain uses TRBV5-1 and TRBJ1-1; 10 nucleotides align to TRBD1. Trimming took 9 bases from V and 4 from J; bases not matched to a gene: 6. CDR3 length: 13 amino acids. In germline, CDR1 is SGHRS, CDR2 YFSETQ. The whole variable domain, remainder taken from reference TRBV5-1 and TRBJ1-1, is KAGVTQTPRYLIKTRGQQVTLSCSPISGHRSVSWYQQTPGQGLQFLFEYFSETQRNKGNFPGRFSGRQFSNSRSEMNVSTLELGDSALYLCATGTGEGTEAFFGQGTRLTVV.

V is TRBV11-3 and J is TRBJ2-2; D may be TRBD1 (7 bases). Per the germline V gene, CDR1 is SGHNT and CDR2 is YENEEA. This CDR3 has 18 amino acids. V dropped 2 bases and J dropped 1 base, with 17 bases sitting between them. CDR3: CASSLTFRQGGNTGELFF. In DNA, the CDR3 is TGTGCCAGCAGCTTAACCTTTAGACAGGGAGGGAACACCGGGGAGCTGTTTTTT.

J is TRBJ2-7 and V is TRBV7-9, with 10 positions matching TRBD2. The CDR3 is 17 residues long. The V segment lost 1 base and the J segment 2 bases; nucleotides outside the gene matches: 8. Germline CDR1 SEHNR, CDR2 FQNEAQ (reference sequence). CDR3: CASSLGLAGAAPYEQYF. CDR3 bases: TGTGCCAGCAGCTTAGGTCTAGCGGGAGCAGCCCCCTACGAGCAGTACTTC.

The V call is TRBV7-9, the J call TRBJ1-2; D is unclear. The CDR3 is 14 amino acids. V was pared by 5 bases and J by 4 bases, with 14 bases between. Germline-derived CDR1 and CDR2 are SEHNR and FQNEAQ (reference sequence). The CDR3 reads CASSLSGQSYGYTF. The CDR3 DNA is TGTGCCAGCAGCCTATCTGGGCAGAGCTATGGCTACACCTTC. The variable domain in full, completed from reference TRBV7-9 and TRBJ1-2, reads DTGVSQNPRHKITKRGQNVTFRCDPISEHNRLYWYRQTLGQGPEFLTYFQNEAQLEKSRLLSDRFSAERPKGSFSTLEIQRTEQGDSAMYLCASSLSGQSYGYTFGSGTRLTVV.

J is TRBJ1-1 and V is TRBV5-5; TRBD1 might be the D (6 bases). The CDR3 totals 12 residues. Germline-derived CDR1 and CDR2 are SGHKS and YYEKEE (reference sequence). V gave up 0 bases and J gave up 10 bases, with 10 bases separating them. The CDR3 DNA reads TGTGCCAGCAGCTTGGTTGGACAGCGAGCTTTCTTT. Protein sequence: CASSLVGQRAFF.

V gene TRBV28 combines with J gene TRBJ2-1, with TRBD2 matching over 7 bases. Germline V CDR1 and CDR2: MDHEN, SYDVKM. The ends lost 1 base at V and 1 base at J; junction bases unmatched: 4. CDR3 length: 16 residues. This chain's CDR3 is CASSLSWGGSYNEQFF. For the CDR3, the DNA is TGTGCCAGCAGTTTATCTTGGGGGGGGTCCTACAATGAGCAGTTCTTC.

CDR3 sequence: CASSIIAGGPYTDTQYF. CDR3 in DNA: TGTGCCAGCAGCATAATAGCGGGGGGGCCTTACACAGATACGCAGTATTTT. This chain connects TRBV7-8 to TRBJ2-3; TRBD2 matches at 11 bases. Germline V gene data show CDR1 as SGHVS and CDR2 as FQNEAQ. J gave up 2 bases and V 5 bases, and 9 bases lay outside the gene matches. This CDR3 spans 17 amino acids.

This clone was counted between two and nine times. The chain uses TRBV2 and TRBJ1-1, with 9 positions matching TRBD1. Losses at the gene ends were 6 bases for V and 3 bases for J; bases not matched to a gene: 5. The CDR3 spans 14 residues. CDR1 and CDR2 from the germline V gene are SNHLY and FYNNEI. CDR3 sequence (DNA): TGTGCCAGCAGACCGGACAGGGGTTACACTGAAGCTTTCTTT. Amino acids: CASRPDRGYTEAFF. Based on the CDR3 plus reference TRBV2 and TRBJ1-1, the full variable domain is EPEVTQTPSHQVTQMGQEVILRCVPISNHLYFYWYRQILGQKVEFLVSFYNNEISEKSEIFDDQFSVERPDGSNFTLKIRSTKLEDSAMYFCASRPDRGYTEAFFGQGTRLTVV.

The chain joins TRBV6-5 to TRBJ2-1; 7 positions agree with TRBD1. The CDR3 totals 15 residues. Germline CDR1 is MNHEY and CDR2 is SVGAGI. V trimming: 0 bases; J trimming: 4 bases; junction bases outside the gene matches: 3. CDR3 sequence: CASSYSSGQYNEQFF. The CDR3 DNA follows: TGTGCCAGCAGTTACTCATCGGGACAGTACAATGAGCAGTTCTTC.

The CDR3 DNA sequence: TGTGCCAGCAGTGACGGGCAGGGCAGCACAGATACGCAGTATTTT. Its protein is CASSDGQGSTDTQYF. The V gene is TRBV6-4, the J gene TRBJ2-3, with a tentative D call TRBD1 (5 bases). V gave up 2 bases and J gave up 0 bases, with 9 bases separating them. The CDR3 is 15 residues long. CDR1 is MRHNA, CDR2 SNTAGT, per germline.

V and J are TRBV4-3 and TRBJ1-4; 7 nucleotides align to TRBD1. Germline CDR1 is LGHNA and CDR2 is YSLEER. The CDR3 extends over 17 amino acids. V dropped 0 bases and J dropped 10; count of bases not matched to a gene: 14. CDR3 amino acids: CASSQDWVAGGSLKLFF. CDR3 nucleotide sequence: TGCGCCAGCAGCCAAGATTGGGTGGCAGGGGGATCTTTAAAACTGTTTTTT.

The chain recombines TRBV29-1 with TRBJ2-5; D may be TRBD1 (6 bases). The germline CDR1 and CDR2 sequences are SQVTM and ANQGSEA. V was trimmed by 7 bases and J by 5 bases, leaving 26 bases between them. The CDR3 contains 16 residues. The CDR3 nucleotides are TGCAGCGCCTCGGGAAACGCCCGGGACATTAGGGAGACCCAGTACTTC. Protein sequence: CSASGNARDIRETQYF. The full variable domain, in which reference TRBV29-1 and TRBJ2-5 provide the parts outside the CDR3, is SAVISQKPSRDICQRGTSLTIQCQVDSQVTMMFWYRQQPGQSLTLIATANQGSEATYESGFVIDKFPISRPNLTFSTLTVSNMSPEDSSIYLCSASGNARDIRETQYFGPGTRLLVL.

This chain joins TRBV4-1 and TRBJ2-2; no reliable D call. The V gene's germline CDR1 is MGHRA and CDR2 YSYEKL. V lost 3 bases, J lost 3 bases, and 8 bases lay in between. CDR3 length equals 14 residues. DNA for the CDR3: TGCGCCAGCAGCCAGGGCCCGGACACCGGGGAGCTGTTTTTT. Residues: CASSQGPDTGELFF.

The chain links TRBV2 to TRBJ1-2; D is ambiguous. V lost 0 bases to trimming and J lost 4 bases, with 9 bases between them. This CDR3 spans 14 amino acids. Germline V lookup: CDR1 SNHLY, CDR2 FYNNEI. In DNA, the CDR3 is TGTGCCAGCAGTGAAGCAGAGATTTCCTATGGCTACACCTTC. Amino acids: CASSEAEISYGYTF.

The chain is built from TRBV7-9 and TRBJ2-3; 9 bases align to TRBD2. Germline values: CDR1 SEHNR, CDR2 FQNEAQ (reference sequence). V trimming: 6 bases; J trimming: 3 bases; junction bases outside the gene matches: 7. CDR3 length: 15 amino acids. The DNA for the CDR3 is TGTGCCAGCAGACATAGCGGGGGTAGGACAGATACGCAGTATTTT. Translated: CASRHSGGRTDTQYF.

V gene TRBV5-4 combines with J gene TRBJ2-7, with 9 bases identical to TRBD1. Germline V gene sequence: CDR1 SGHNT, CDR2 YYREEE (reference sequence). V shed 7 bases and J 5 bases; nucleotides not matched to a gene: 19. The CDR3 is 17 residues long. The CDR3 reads CASAGGERDRVGDEQYF. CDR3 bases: TGTGCCAGCGCTGGGGGTGAACGGGACAGGGTAGGGGACGAGCAGTACTTC.